This record concerns one T cell receptor (beta chain) sequence. Antigen unknown. Sequencing was performed with immunoSEQ multiplex PCR; in TCRdb, only in-frame clones are kept and a portion is missing. The sample yields some 1,400,000 clones, roughly 95% seen once. This specimen belongs to a study of shared clonotypes between healthy human individuals. Background on the study: Donors had three CD4 naive, three CD4 memory, two CD8 naive and one CD8 memory plate apiece. Findings and caveats of the study: How much donors shared clonotypes was expected to be affected by sequencing depth.

The material sequenced was naive CD4+ T cells sorted from blood. Described subset: CD45RA+ positively selected. The TCR originated in a man aged 25 to 40 in good health.

The CDR3 DNA sequence: TGTGCCAGCAGCTTTCGGGGTGAAGGAGGGTATGGCTACACCTTC. This sequence encodes CASSFRGEGGYGYTF. The J gene is TRBJ1-2, the V gene TRBV7-8; no clear D. V lost 3 bases and J lost 5, with 16 bases in between. Germline CDR1 is SGHVS and CDR2 is FQNEAQ. The CDR3 is 15 residues long. The full variable domain, in which reference TRBV7-8 and TRBJ1-2 provide the parts outside the CDR3, is GAGVSQSPRYKVAKRGQDVALRCDPISGHVSLFWYQQALGQGPEFLTYFQNEAQLDKSGLPSDRFFAERPEGSVSTLKIQRTQQEDSAVYLCASSFRGEGGYGYTFGSGTRLTVV.